The 22 T cell receptor beta chains presented below share a single source sample, sequenced in a study of blood T cell repertoires in COVID-19 (dated by TCRdb to about 2020). The library was made by the immunoSEQ multiplex PCR assay. In its TCRdb copy, this immuneACCESS table keeps in-frame sequences only and misses some clones. Where compared with another copy, unresolved V genes explain less than half of these, and the others have no known cause. This sample lists roughly 100,000 clones; 84% were detected once. The ten largest clones take up less than 2% of the sample. Sequenced input: peripheral blood. These TCRs come from a man aged 70-80 years with active or convalescent COVID-19.

J is TRBJ2-5 and V is TRBV18; TRBD1 aligns across 7 bases. Germline V lookup: CDR1 KGHSH, CDR2 LQKENI. The CDR3 is made up of 14 amino acids. Germline trimming cut 3 bases from V and 5 bases from J; bases unmatched to any gene: 6. The CDR3 DNA reads as TGTGCCAGCTCACCCCGACAGGGTTGGGAGACCCAGTACTTC. Its protein product is CASSPRQGWETQYF.

V usage is TRBV6-6 and J usage is TRBJ2-7; 7 nucleotides agree with TRBD1. This CDR3 has 13 residues. The V gene's germline CDR1 is MNHNY and CDR2 SVGAGI (reference sequence). Trimming removed 8 bases from V and 6 bases from J; junction bases left unmatched: 10. The DNA of the CDR3 is TGTGCCAGCGCGGCAGGGGGTGGGGGCGAGCAGTACTTC. This translates into CASAAGGGGEQYF.

The chain recombines TRBV6-6 with TRBJ2-3, with 16 bases identical to TRBD2. CDR1 and CDR2 (germline): MNHNY, SVGAGI (reference sequence). The CDR3 sequence is 15 residues long. V lost 9 bases, J lost 3 bases, and 3 bases stayed unmatched. CDR3 DNA sequence: TGTGCCAGGGGACTAGCGGGGGGGACGACAGATACGCAGTATTTT. It specifies CARGLAGGTTDTQYF.

The chain combines TRBV6-2 or TRBV6-3 with TRBJ2-2; 12 bases align to TRBD1. Germline V gives CDR1 MNHEY, CDR2 SVGEGT. This CDR3 has 17 residues. With V trimmed by 6 bases and J by 4 bases, 9 bases remained unmatched. The CDR3 region is CASSRWGQGASTGELFF. The CDR3 DNA reads as TGTGCCAGCAGCCGCTGGGGACAGGGGGCGAGCACCGGGGAGCTGTTTTTT.

The chain links TRBV7-3 to TRBJ2-1; 10 nucleotides line up with TRBD2. The germline V gene has CDR1 SGHTA and CDR2 FQGTGA. This CDR3 has 15 amino acids. V was clipped by 5 bases and J by 8 bases; unmatched bases: 9. CDR3 loop: CASSRRTSGSDEQFF. As DNA, the CDR3 is TGTGCCAGCAGCCGCCGGACTAGCGGTTCCGATGAGCAGTTCTTC.

The chain employs TRBV11-2 and TRBJ2-2; 7 bases fit TRBD2. In germline, CDR1 is SGHAT, CDR2 FQNNGV. The CDR3 sequence is 13 residues long. After removal of 5 bases from V and 8 bases from J, the junction contained 5 bases not matched to a gene. CDR3 protein: CASSPGGAGELFF. The CDR3 DNA follows: TGTGCCAGCAGCCCGGGGGGTGCGGGGGAGCTGTTTTTT.

This chain connects TRBV6-1 to TRBJ1-2, with TRBD1 matching over 7 bases. The germline V gene encodes CDR1 MNHNS and CDR2 SASEGT. V was clipped by 0 bases and J by 4 bases; unmatched bases: 2. The CDR3 consists of 14 residues. The CDR3 spells CASSEAHRGYGYTF. CDR3 DNA: TGTGCCAGCAGTGAAGCACACAGGGGCTATGGCTACACCTTC.

This clone was observed once. The rearrangement joins TRBV18 to TRBJ1-1; D is undetermined. The CDR3 length is 14 residues. The V gene lost 6 bases and the J gene lost 5 bases, with 16 bases spanning the gap. Germline V gene data show CDR1 as KGHSH and CDR2 as LQKENI. CDR3 residues: CASSRGGQGTEAFF. The CDR3 DNA follows: TGTGCCAGCTCTCGGGGAGGGCAAGGAACTGAAGCTTTCTTT.

This clone has just one count. The chain is built from TRBV29-1 and TRBJ2-5; possible D gene TRBD2, 6 bases. Germline V CDR1 and CDR2: SQVTM, ANQGSEA. This CDR3 has 12 residues. V was trimmed by 7 bases and J by 2 bases, leaving 11 bases between them. The CDR3 DNA is TGCAGCGGGTCCGGGACTCAAGAGACCCAGTACTTC. This encodes CSGSGTQETQYF.

CDR3 nucleotides: TGTGCCAGCAGTGATAACAGGGGGATCTACGAGCAGTACTTC. Amino acid sequence: CASSDNRGIYEQYF. The rearrangement joins TRBV21-1 to TRBJ2-7; the table's D call TRBD1 went unverified against the DNA. TRBV21-1 counts as a pseudogene. The CDR3 totals 14 residues.

The chain is built from TRBV30 and TRBJ2-5, with 8 nucleotides matching TRBD2. This CDR3 has 17 residues. CDR1 and CDR2 (germline): GTSNPN, SVGIG (reference sequence). The J segment lost 0 bases and the V segment lost 3 bases, leaving 12 bases of the junction unmatched. CDR3 coding DNA: TGTGCCTGGAGGGACTATAGACTAGCGCGGTACCAAGAGACCCAGTACTTC. Translation gives CAWRDYRLARYQETQYF.

The rearrangement uses TRBV20-1 and TRBJ1-2, with D perhaps matching TRBD1 (6 bases). From germline, CDR1 is DFQATT and CDR2 SNEGSKA (reference sequence). The CDR3 covers 11 residues. Trimming shortened V by 5 bases and J by 5 bases, and 9 bases separated the two germline ends. The CDR3 sequence is CSAPGDYGYTF. The CDR3 DNA sequence: TGCAGTGCTCCAGGGGATTATGGCTACACCTTC.

The chain joins TRBV6-5 to TRBJ2-2; TRBD2 agrees at 11 bases. Germline V lookup: CDR1 MNHEY, CDR2 SVGAGI. The ends lost 5 bases at V and 1 base at J; junction bases unmatched: 0. The CDR3 extends over 15 amino acids. CDR3 residues: CASSLAGGNTGELFF. DNA of the CDR3: TGTGCCAGCAGTCTAGCGGGGGGGAACACCGGGGAGCTGTTTTTT.

The rearrangement joins TRBV5-1 to TRBJ2-3; TRBD1 matches at 8 bases. With 0 bases clipped from V and 3 bases from J, the junction kept 6 bases outside the gene matches. The CDR3 covers 16 residues. Germline V gene sequence: CDR1 SGHRS, CDR2 YFSETQ. The CDR3 is CASSLGTGPWTDTQYF. In DNA form, the CDR3 reads TGCGCCAGCAGCTTGGGGACAGGGCCTTGGACAGATACGCAGTATTTT.

CDR3 DNA sequence: TGTGCCAGCAGCCAAGTCTCCTTCCTAGCGGGGGGGCAGAATGAGCAGTTCTTC. It translates to CASSQVSFLAGGQNEQFF. This chain links TRBV4-2 with TRBJ2-1; TRBD2 matches at 12 bases. V gave up 1 base and J gave up 7 bases; unmatched junction bases: 11. This CDR3 has 18 residues. CDR1 is LGHNA and CDR2 is YNFKEQ in the germline V gene.

This chain uses TRBV29-1 with TRBJ2-2, with 10 positions matching TRBD1. Per the germline V gene, CDR1 is SQVTM and CDR2 is ANQGSEA. The V and J ends lost 6 bases and 5 bases, in that order; junction bases with no gene match: 3. CDR3 length: 13 residues. Here the CDR3 reads CSVGQGVTGELFF. For the CDR3, the DNA is TGCAGCGTCGGACAGGGGGTAACCGGGGAGCTGTTTTTT.

DNA for the CDR3: TGTGCCAGCACAGCAGGGAATAGGGCTGAAGCTTTCTTT. Its protein is CASTAGNRAEAFF. The V call is TRBV12-3 or TRBV12-4, the J call TRBJ1-1, with D perhaps TRBD1 (5 bases). The CDR3 is 13 residues long. V gave up 7 bases and J gave up 6 bases, with 15 bases separating them.

In this sample, this clone turned up a few times. This sequence joins TRBV4-2 and TRBJ1-6; D is perhaps TRBD1 (5 bases). V was pared by 2 bases and J by 10 bases, with 12 bases between. Looked up from germline, CDR1 is LGHNA and CDR2 is YNFKEQ. CDR3 length: 14 residues. In DNA, the CDR3 is TGTGCCAGCAGCCAACCAGGGAGGTTGTCACCCCTCCACTTT. This sequence encodes CASSQPGRLSPLHF.

The chain links TRBV29-1 to TRBJ2-7, with D possibly TRBD1 on 5 matching bases. CDR3 length: 11 residues. Looked up from germline, CDR1 is SQVTM and CDR2 is ANQGSEA. Between the trimmed V and J ends, which lost 7 bases and 6 bases, there was a span of 13 bases. In DNA form, the CDR3 reads TGCAGCGGTAAGGGGTTGGGCGAGCAGTACTTC. Translated: CSGKGLGEQYF.

DNA for the CDR3: TGTGCCAGCAGTGAGGGACAGGGGTCTAACTATGGCTACACCTTC. Translation gives CASSEGQGSNYGYTF. V is TRBV6-1 and J is TRBJ1-2; TRBD1 agrees at 10 bases. V shed 3 bases and J 0 bases; nucleotides not matched to a gene: 1. The germline V gene has CDR1 MNHNS and CDR2 SASEGT. This CDR3 is built from 15 residues.

The chain couples TRBV30 to TRBJ2-5; no reliable D call. The germline gives CDR1 GTSNPN, CDR2 SVGIG (reference sequence). CDR3 size: 13 residues. V was pared by 2 bases and J by 4 bases, with 11 bases between. The CDR3 nucleotides are TGTGCCTGGAGTATCCGTCCGGGAGAGACCCAGTACTTC. Amino acids: CAWSIRPGETQYF.

This sequence joins TRBV4-1 and TRBJ1-3, with D possibly matching TRBD1 (6 bases). Trimming cost V 0 bases and J 0 bases, with 15 bases left between them. CDR1 and CDR2 (germline): MGHRA, YSYEKL. The CDR3 is made up of 18 amino acids. This CDR3 reads CASSQDRAADSSGNTIYF. CDR3 nucleotides: TGCGCCAGCAGCCAAGATCGCGCAGCGGACAGCTCTGGAAACACCATATATTTT.